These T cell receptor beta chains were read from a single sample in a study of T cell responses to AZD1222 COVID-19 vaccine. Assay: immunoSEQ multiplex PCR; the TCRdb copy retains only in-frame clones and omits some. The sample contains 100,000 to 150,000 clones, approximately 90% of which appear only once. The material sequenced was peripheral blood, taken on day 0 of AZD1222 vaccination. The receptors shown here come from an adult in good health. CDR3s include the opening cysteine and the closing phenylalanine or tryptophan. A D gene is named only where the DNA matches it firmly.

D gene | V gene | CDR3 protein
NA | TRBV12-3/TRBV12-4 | CASSLAQQGGYTF
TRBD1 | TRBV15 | CATSRDRGQGSPLHF
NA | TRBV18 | CASSRERGLAYGYTF
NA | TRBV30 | CAWSPGSTDTQYF
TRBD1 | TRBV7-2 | CASSSPGQGTYEQYF
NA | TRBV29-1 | CSVEGTPGTEQYF
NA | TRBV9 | CASSVLGTYNEQFF
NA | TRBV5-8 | CASSLEFVGYGYTF
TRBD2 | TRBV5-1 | CASSPGLANTGELFF
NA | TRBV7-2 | CASSPYETQYF
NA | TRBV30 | CAGGHDHTEAFF
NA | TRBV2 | CASMTGGGTEAFF
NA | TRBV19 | CASSIEGGIGGLYEQYF
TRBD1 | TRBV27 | CASSLRTGGGVDTQYF
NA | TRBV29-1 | CSVLQSDTQYF
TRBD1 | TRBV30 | CAWSVRSGQGAREQYF
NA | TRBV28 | CASRTHGGGGNTIYF
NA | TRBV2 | CASSEVTRNTEAFF
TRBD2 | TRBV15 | CATSRDPAGRPGTDTQYF
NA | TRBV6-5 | CASSYGQPGDQPQHF
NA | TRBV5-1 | CASSLGMGPNQPQHF
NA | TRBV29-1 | CSVGEDEQYF
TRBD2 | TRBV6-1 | CASSESWGRASGRVDEQYF
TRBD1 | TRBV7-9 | CASSLGQGIGNYGYTF
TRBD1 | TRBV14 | CASSQLTGLDGGGSYNSPLHF
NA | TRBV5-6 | CASSLVGLNEKLFF
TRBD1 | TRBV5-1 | CASSPIHSTGGEQYF
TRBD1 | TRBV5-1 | CASSLGTGETEAFF
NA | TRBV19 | CASSMSGRETQYF
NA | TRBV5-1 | CASRGQRRNEQFF
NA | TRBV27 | CASSLTGRQPQHF
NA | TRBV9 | CASSVGRSQETQYF
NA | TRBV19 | CATRTDPAGNEQFF
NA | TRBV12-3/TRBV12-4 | CASSRGDTQYF
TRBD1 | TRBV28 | CASRPRGLRAGGNTIYF
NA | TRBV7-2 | CASSFGGAETQYF
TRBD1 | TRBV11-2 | CASSRVGQGNNEQFF
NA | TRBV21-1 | CASKPPSGRVYEQYF
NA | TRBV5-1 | CASSSQGYPYEQYF
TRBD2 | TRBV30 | CAWGVNGAGETQYF
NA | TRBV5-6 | CASSVHTEAFF
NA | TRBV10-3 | CAISDSGGANTEAFF
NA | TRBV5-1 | CASSLGVRSTENTGELFF
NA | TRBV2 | CASSPWRTNTEAFF
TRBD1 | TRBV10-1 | CASSDSTGGAGELFF
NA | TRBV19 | CASSITDTYEQYF
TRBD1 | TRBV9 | CASSVDGQDHF
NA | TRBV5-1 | CASSLALSPGVYEQYF
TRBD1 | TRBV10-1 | CASSEGDSYNEQFF
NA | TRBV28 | CASRGGVRQPQHF
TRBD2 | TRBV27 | CASSLLSGSYNEQFF
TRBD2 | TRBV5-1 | CASSGGLAGGPGDTQYF
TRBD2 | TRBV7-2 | CASSPDPRAGAKETQYF
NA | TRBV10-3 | CAISELQANYGYTF
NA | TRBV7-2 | CASSLAGAGNEKLFF